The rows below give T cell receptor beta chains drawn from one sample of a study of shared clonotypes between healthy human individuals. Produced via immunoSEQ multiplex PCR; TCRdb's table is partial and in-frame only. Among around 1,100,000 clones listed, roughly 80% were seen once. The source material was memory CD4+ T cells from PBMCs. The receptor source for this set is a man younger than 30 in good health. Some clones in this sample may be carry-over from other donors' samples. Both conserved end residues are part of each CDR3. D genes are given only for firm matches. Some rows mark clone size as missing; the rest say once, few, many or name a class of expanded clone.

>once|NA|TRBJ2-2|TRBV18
CASSPAQANTGELFF
TGTGCCAGCTCACCAGCTCAGGCGAACACCGGGGAGCTGTTTTTT
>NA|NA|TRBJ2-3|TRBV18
CASSPYSGGTDTQYF
TGTGCCAGCTCACCCTACAGCGGAGGCACAGATACGCAGTATTTT
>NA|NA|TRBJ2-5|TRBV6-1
CASSEQIVGGATQYF
TGTGCCAGCAGTGAACAAATTGTGGGGGGCGCGACCCAGTACTTC
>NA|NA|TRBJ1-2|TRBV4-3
CASSQDGSGIGGYTF
TGCGCCAGCAGCCAAGATGGTTCAGGGATCGGTGGCTACACCTTC
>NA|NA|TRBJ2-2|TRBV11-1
CASSFAGGTGELFF
TGTGCCAGCAGCTTCGCCGGGGGCACCGGGGAGCTGTTTTTT
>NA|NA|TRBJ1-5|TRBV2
CASSQELSNQPQHF
TGTGCCAGCAGTCAAGAGCTTAGCAATCAGCCCCAGCATTTT
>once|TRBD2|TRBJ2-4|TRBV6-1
CASSEYAGGPNTQYF
TGTGCCAGCAGTGAATATGCGGGAGGGCCCAACACTCAGTACTTC
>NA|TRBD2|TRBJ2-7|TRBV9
CASSVDLGGRAGEQYF
TGTGCCAGCAGCGTAGATCTGGGCGGGAGGGCCGGCGAGCAGTACTTC
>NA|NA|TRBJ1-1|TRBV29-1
CSVGRSGSGGTEAFF
TGCAGCGTTGGAAGGTCAGGGAGTGGGGGCACTGAAGCTTTCTTT
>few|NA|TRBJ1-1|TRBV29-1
CSVVTGVAFF
TGCAGCGTTGTAACGGGGGTAGCTTTCTTT
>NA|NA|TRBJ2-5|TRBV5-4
CASSDSAGAETQYF
TGTGCCAGCAGCGACTCCGCAGGGGCTGAGACCCAGTACTTC
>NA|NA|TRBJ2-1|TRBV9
CASSPRQGSRDEQFF
TGTGCCAGCAGCCCCCGACAAGGCAGCCGGGATGAGCAGTTCTTC
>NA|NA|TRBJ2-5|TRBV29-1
CSVEYRGLRGETQYF
TGCAGCGTTGAGTACCGGGGATTAAGAGGGGAGACCCAGTACTTC
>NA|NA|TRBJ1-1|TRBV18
CASSPPGRAEAFF
TGTGCCAGCTCACCACCCGGTAGGGCTGAAGCTTTCTTT
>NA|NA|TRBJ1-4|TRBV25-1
CASSAGQINEKLFF
TGTGCCAGCAGTGCAGGCCAGATTAATGAAAAACTGTTTTTT
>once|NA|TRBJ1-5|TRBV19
CASSIPRDQPQHF
TGTGCCAGTAGTATACCAAGGGATCAGCCCCAGCATTTT
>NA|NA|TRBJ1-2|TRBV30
CAWSPGDYGYTF
TGTGCCTGGAGTCCGGGTGACTATGGCTACACCTTC
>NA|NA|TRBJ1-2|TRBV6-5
CASSYSQAGYGYTF
TGTGCCAGCAGTTACTCGCAGGCAGGCTATGGCTACACCTTC
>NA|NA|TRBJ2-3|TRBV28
CASSLLGGSTDTQYF
TGTGCCAGCAGTTTATTGGGCGGGAGCACAGATACGCAGTATTTT
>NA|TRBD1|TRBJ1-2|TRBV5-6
CASSRETGGLYGYTF
TGTGCCAGCAGCCGTGAGACAGGGGGTCTCTATGGCTACACCTTC
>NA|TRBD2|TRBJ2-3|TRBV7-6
CASSPLAGGAAFTDTQYF
TGTGCCAGCAGCCCCCTAGCGGGAGGGGCGGCTTTCACAGATACGCAGTATTTT
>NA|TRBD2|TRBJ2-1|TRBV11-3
CASSRRSGSAYNEQFF
TGTGCCAGCAGCCGACGCAGCGGGAGCGCCTACAATGAGCAGTTCTTC
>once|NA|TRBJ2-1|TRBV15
CATSGYPWGEQFF
TGTGCCACCAGCGGATACCCGTGGGGGGAGCAGTTCTTC
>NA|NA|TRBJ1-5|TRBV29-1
CSVGGGSNQPQHF
TGCAGCGTTGGAGGGGGTAGCAATCAGCCCCAGCATTTT
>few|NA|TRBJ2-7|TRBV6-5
CASSYSPYEQYF
TGTGCCAGCAGTTACTCGCCCTACGAGCAGTACTTC
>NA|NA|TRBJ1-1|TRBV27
CASRLLRGNTEAFF
TGTGCCAGCAGGTTACTCAGGGGGAACACTGAAGCTTTCTTT
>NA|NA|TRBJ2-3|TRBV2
CASSSGSTVGGTQYF
TGTGCCAGCAGTAGCGGGTCGACTGTCGGAGGTACGCAGTATTTT
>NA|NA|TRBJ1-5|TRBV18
CASSKQGGDQPQHF
TGTGCCAGCTCCAAACAAGGAGGGGATCAGCCCCAGCATTTT
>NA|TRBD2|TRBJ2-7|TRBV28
CASSLPSGGSYEQYF
TGTGCCAGCAGTTTGCCTAGCGGGGGTTCCTACGAGCAGTACTTC
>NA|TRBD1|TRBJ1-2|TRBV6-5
CASSARQGRGYTF
TGTGCCAGCAGTGCCCGACAGGGTAGGGGCTACACCTTC
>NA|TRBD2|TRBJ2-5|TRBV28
CASSPGGAAQETQYF
TGTGCCAGCAGTCCCGGGGGGGCGGCCCAAGAGACCCAGTACTTC
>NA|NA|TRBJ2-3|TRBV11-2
CASSLSVTDVRGQYF
TGTGCCAGCAGCTTAAGCGTGACCGACGTTCGTGGGCAGTATTTT
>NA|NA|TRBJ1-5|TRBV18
CASSPSSTGFGGNQPQHF
TGTGCCAGCTCACCAAGTTCTACAGGGTTCGGGGGCAATCAGCCCCAGCATTTT
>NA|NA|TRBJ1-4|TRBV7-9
CASSFLQRFGEKLFF
TGTGCCAGCAGCTTTTTACAGCGTTTCGGTGAAAAACTGTTTTTT
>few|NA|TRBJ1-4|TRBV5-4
CASSLTTNEKLFF
TGTGCCAGCAGCTTAACAACTAATGAAAAACTGTTTTTT
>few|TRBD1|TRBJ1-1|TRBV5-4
CASSRGGNTEAFF
TGTGCCAGCAGCCGAGGGGGCAACACTGAAGCTTTCTTT
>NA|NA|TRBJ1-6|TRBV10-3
CAISESWWNSPLHF
TGTGCCATCAGTGAGTCATGGTGGAATTCACCCCTCCACTTT
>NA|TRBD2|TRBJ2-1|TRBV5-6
CASSFFSGRIGVEQFF
TGTGCCAGCAGCTTTTTTAGCGGGAGGATCGGCGTTGAGCAGTTCTTC
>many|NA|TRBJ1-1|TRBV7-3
CASSSFGSTEAFF
TGTGCCAGCAGCAGTTTCGGGTCCACTGAAGCTTTCTTT
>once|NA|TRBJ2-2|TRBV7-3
CASSPGWESGTGELFF
TGTGCCAGCAGCCCCGGCTGGGAGTCGGGTACCGGGGAGCTGTTTTTT
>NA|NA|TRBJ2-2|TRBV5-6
CASSFYPGELFF
TGTGCCAGCAGTTTTTATCCCGGGGAGCTGTTTTTT
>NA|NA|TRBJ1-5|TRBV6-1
CASTEMQGFNQPQHF
TGTGCCAGCACTGAGATGCAGGGGTTCAATCAGCCCCAGCATTTT
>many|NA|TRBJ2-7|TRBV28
CASSIPGFGEQYF
TGTGCCAGCAGTATCCCCGGTTTCGGCGAGCAGTACTTC
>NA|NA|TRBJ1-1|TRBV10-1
CASSESTGLITEAFF
TGCGCCAGCAGTGAGTCTACAGGGCTTATCACTGAAGCTTTCTTT
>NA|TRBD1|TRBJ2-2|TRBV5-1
CASRLRTGNTGELFF
TGCGCCAGCAGGCTCAGGACAGGGAACACCGGGGAGCTGTTTTTT
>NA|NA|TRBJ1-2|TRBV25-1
CASSEPGRDFDGYTF
TGTGCCAGCAGTGAACCGGGACGGGACTTTGATGGCTACACCTTC
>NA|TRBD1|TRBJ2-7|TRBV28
CASSDPGQGHEQYF
TGTGCCAGCAGCGACCCGGGACAGGGCCACGAGCAGTACTTC
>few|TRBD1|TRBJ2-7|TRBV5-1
CASSPRGQTSYEQYF
TGCGCCAGCTCCCCGAGGGGACAGACCAGCTACGAGCAGTACTTC
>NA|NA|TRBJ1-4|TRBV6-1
CASSEERAANDEKLFF
TGTGCCAGCAGTGAAGAGAGAGCAGCGAATGATGAAAAACTGTTTTTT